Described below is a single TCR beta chain sequence and its context. What it recognizes is unknown. The CDR3 is made up of 12 amino acids. Germline V gene lookup returns CDR1 SGHVS and CDR2 FQNEAQ. V was cut by 6 bases and J by 0 bases, with 6 bases left in between. Assay: immunoSEQ multiplex PCR; the TCRdb copy retains only in-frame clones and omits some. Altogether about 3,100 clones are present, 69% being singletons, with the ten largest covering roughly two fifths. This entry is derived from a study of CD8 T cell repertoires and HIV-1 epitope variants. Whole-study context: Separate wells received one of Twenty-five Gag or Nef variant peptides.

The chain has TRBV7-8 and TRBJ2-7; D is undetermined. Sequencing input: cultured CD8+ T cells derived from PBMCs. The TCR sequence derives from a male donor with HIV. CDR3 coding DNA: TGTGCCAGCAGTCAGAGCTCCTACGAGCAGTACTTC. It specifies CASSQSSYEQYF.